The clone carrying this TCR beta chain was seen a few times. Its target is not known. The source of the sample is a study of cytomegalovirus exposure and HLA in healthy donors. The CDR3 extends over 13 amino acids. V was cut by 3 bases and J by 0 bases, with 8 bases left in between. Germline CDR1 GTSNPN, CDR2 SVGIG (reference sequence). PCR employed 60 Vbeta and 13 Jbeta primers. Assay used: immunoSEQ multiplex PCR; TCRdb lists only in-frame clones, some missing. The top ten clones hold 4.5% to 5% of a sample with about 130,000 clones, over 9.5% of them seen once. General observations from the study: Trimming of TCR beta V- and J-genes showed a link, identified in a later analysis, to a missense DCLRE1C variant. The authors excluded some V segments, including TRBV6-2 and TRBV6-3, as indistinguishable. Cytomegalovirus-associated TCR beta chains were listed, numbering under 200.

Material for sequencing was PBMCs. The clonotype originates from a young woman in good health and CMV-seropositive. The chain combines TRBV30 with TRBJ1-1; D is unclear. The CDR3 loop reads CAWRLQLNTEAFF. CDR3 sequence (DNA): TGTGCCTGGAGGCTTCAGTTGAACACTGAAGCTTTCTTT.